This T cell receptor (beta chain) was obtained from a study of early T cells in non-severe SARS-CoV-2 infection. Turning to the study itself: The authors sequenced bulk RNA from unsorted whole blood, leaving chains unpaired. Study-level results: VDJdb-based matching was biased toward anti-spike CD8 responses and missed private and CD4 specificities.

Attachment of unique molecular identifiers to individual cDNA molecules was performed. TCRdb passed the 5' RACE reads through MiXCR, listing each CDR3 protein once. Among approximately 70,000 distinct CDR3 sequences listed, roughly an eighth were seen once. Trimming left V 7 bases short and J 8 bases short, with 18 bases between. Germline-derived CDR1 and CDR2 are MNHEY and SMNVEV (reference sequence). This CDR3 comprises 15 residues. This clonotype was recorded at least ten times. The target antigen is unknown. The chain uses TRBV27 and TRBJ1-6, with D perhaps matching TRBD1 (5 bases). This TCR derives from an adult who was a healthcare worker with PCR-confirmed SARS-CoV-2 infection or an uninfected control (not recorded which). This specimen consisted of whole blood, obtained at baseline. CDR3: CASMSSARGDSPLHF. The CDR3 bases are TGTGCCAGCATGTCTTCCGCCCGGGGGGATTCACCCCTCCACTTT.